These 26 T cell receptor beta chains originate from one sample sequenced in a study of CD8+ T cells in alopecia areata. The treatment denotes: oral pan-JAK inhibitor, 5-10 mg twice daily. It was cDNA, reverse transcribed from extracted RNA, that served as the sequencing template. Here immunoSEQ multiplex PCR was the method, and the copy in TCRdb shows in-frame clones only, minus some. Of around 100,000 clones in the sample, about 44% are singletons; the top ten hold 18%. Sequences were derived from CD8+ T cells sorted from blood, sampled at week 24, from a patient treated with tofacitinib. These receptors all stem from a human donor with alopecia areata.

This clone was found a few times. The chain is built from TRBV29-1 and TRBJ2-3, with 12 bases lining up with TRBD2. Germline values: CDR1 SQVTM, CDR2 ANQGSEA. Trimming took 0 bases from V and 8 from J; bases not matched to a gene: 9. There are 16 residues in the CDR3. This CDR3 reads CSVEDQASGRVFTQYF. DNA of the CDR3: TGCAGCGTTGAAGATCAGGCTAGCGGGAGGGTTTTTACGCAGTATTTT.

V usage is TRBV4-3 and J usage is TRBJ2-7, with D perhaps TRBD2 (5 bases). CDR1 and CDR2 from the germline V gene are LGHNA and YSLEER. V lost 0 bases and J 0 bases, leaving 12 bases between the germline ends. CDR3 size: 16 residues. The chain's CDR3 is CASSQDPGLASYEQYF. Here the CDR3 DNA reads TGCGCCAGCAGCCAAGATCCCGGACTCGCCTCCTACGAGCAGTACTTC.

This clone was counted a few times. CDR3 sequence: CASSSLRGYTF. In DNA, the CDR3 is TGTGCCAGCAGCTCACTACGAGGCTACACCTTC. The genes are TRBV5-4 and TRBJ1-2; D uncertain. The CDR3 is made up of 11 amino acids. V lost 3 bases and J lost 8, with 8 bases in between. Germline V gene lookup returns CDR1 SGHNT and CDR2 YYREEE (reference sequence).

CDR3 in amino acids: CASSPGGPEQFF. As DNA, the CDR3 is TGTGCCAGCTCACCGGGAGGGCCTGAGCAGTTCTTC. This chain links TRBV18 with TRBJ2-1, with TRBD2 identical over 7 bases. The CDR3 length is 12 residues. Trimming cost V 3 bases and J 9 bases; bases outside gene matches: 2. Per germline, CDR1 KGHSH and CDR2 LQKENI.

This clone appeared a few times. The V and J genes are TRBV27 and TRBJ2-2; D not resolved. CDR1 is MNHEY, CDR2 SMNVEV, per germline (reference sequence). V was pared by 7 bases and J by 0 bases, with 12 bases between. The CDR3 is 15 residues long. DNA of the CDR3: TGTGCCAGCACCTGGGGTAGATCGAACACCGGGGAGCTGTTTTTT. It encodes CASTWGRSNTGELFF.

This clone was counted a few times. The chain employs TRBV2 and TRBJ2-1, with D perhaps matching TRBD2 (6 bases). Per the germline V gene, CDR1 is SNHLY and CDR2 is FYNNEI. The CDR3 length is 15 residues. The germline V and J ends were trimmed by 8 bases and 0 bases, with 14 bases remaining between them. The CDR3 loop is CASAGGGSSYNEQFF. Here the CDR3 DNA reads TGTGCCAGCGCTGGGGGAGGTAGCTCCTACAATGAGCAGTTCTTC.

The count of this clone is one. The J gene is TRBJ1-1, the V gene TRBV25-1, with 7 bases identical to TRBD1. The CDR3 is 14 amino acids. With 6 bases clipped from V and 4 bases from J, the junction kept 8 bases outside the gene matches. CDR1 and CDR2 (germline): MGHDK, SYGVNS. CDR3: CASREGQHATEAFF. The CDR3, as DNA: TGTGCCAGCAGAGAGGGACAGCATGCCACTGAAGCTTTCTTT.

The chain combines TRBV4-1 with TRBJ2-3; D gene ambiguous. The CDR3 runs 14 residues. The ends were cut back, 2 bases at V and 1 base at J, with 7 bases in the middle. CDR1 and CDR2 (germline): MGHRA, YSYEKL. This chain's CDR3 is CASSQLSGTDTQYF. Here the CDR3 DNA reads TGCGCCAGCAGCCAACTAAGTGGCACAGATACGCAGTATTTT.

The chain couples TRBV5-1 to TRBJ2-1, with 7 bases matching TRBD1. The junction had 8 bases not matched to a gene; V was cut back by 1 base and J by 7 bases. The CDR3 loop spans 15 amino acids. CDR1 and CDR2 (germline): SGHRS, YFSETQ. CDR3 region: CASSLKQGLGNEQFF. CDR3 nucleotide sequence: TGCGCCAGCAGCTTGAAACAGGGGCTAGGTAATGAGCAGTTCTTC.

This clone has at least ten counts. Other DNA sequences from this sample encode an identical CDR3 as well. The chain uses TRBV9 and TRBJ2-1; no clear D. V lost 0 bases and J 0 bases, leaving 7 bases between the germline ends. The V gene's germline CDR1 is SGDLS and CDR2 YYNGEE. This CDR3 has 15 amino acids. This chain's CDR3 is CASSVEADSYNEQFF. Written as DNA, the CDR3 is TGTGCCAGCAGCGTAGAGGCAGACTCCTACAATGAGCAGTTCTTC.

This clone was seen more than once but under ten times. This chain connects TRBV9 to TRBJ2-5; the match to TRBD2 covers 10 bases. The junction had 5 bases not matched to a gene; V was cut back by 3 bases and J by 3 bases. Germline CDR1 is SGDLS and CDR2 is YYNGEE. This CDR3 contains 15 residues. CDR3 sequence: CASSDGLAVKETQYF. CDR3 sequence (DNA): TGTGCCAGCAGCGATGGACTAGCGGTAAAAGAGACCCAGTACTTC.

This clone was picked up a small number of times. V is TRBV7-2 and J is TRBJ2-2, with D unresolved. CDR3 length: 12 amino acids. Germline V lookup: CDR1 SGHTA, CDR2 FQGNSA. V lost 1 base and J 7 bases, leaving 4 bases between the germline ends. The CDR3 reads CASSLGSGELFF. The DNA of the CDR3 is TGTGCCAGCAGCTTAGGTAGCGGGGAGCTGTTTTTT.

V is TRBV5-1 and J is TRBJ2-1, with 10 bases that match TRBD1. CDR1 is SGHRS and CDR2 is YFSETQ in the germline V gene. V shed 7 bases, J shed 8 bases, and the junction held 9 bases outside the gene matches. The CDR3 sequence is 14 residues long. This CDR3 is CASHRQGAVDEQFF. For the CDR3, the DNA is TGCGCCAGCCATAGACAGGGGGCAGTAGATGAGCAGTTCTTC.

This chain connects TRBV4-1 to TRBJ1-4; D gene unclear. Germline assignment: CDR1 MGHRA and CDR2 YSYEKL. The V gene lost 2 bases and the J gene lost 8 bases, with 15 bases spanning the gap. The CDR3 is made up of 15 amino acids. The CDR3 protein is CASSQFPGLEEKLFF. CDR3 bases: TGCGCCAGCAGCCAATTCCCCGGATTGGAGGAAAAACTGTTTTTT.

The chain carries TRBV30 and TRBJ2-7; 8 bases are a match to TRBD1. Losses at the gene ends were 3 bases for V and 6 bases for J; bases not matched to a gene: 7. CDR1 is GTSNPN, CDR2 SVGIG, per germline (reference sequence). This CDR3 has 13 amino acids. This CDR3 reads CAWSGQGSSEQYF. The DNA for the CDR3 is TGTGCCTGGAGCGGACAGGGCTCCAGCGAGCAGTACTTC. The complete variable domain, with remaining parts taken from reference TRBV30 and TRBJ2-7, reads SQTIHQWPATLVQPVGSPLSLECTVEGTSNPNLYWYRQAAGRGLQLLFYSVGIGQISSEVPQNLSASRPQDRQFILSSKKLLLSDSGFYLCAWSGQGSSEQYFGPGTRLTVT.

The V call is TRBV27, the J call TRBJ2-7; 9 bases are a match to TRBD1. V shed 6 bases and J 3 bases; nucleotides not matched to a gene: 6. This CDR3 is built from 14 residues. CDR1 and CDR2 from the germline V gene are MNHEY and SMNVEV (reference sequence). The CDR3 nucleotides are TGTGCCAGCAGCCCGGGACAGGGACTCTACGAGCAGTACTTC. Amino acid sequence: CASSPGQGLYEQYF.

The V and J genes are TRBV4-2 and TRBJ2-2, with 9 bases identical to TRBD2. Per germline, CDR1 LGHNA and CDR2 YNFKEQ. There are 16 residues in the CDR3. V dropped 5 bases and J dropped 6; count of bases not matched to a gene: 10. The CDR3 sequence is CASSAFGTSLSGELFF. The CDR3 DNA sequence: TGTGCCAGCAGCGCGTTTGGGACTAGCCTCTCCGGGGAGCTGTTTTTT.

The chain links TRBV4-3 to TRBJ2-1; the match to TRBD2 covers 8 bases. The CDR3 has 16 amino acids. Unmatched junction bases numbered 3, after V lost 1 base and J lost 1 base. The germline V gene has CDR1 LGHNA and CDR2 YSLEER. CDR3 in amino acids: CASSQVTSGSYNEQFF. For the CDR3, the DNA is TGCGCCAGCAGCCAAGTTACTAGCGGATCCTACAATGAGCAGTTCTTC.

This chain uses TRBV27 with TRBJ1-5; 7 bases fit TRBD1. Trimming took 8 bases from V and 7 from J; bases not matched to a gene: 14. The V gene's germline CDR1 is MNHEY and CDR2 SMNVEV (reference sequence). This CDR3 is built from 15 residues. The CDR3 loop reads CASGPSGTVYQPQHF. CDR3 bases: TGTGCCAGCGGGCCTTCCGGGACAGTCTACCAGCCCCAGCATTTT.

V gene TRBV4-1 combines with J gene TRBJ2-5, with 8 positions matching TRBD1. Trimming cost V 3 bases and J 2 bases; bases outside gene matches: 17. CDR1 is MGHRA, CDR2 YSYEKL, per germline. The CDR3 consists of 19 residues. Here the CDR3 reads CASSHRRGAGQAPQETQYF. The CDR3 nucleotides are TGCGCCAGCAGCCACCGAAGGGGCGCGGGACAGGCTCCTCAAGAGACCCAGTACTTC.

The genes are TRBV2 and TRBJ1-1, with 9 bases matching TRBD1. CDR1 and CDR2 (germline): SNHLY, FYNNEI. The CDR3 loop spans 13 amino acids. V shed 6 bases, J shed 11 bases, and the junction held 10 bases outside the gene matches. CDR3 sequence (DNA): TGTGCCAGCAGGGAGGGACAGGGCCCTCCTGCTTTCTTT. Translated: CASREGQGPPAFF.

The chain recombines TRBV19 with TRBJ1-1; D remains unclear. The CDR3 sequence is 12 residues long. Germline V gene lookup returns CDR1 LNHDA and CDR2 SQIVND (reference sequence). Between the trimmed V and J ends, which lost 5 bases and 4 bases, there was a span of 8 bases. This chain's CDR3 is CASSFGSTEAFF. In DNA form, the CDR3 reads TGTGCCAGTAGTTTCGGAAGCACTGAAGCTTTCTTT.

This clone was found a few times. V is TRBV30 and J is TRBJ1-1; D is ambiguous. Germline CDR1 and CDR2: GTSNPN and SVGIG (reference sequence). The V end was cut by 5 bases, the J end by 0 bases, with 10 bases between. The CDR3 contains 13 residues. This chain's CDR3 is CAWGGTLNTEAFF. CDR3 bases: TGTGCCTGGGGCGGTACCCTGAACACTGAAGCTTTCTTT. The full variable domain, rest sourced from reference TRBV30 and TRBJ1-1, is SQTIHQWPATLVQPVGSPLSLECTVEGTSNPNLYWYRQAAGRGLQLLFYSVGIGQISSEVPQNLSASRPQDRQFILSSKKLLLSDSGFYLCAWGGTLNTEAFFGQGTRLTVV.

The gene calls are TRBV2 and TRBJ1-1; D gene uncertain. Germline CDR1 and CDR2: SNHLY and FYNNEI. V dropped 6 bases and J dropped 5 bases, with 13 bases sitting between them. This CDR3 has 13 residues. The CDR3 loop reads CASRGPLGTEAFF. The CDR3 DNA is TGTGCCAGCAGAGGACCCTTGGGGACTGAAGCTTTCTTT. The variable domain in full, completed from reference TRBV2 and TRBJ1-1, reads EPEVTQTPSHQVTQMGQEVILRCVPISNHLYFYWYRQILGQKVEFLVSFYNNEISEKSEIFDDQFSVERPDGSNFTLKIRSTKLEDSAMYFCASRGPLGTEAFFGQGTRLTVV.

The CDR3 DNA reads as TGTGCCAGCAGCTTAGGGTACACCCGCGGGACAGATGAAAAACTGTTTTTT. It encodes CASSLGYTRGTDEKLFF. The gene calls are TRBV7-2 and TRBJ1-4; the match to TRBD1 covers 7 bases. CDR1 and CDR2 from the germline V gene are SGHTA and FQGNSA. Losses at the gene ends were 1 base for V and 6 bases for J; bases not matched to a gene: 11. CDR3 size: 17 residues.

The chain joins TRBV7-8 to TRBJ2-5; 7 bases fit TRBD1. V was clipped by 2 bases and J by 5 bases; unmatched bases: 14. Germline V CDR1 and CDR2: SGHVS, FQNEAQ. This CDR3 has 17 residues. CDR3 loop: CASSLITGAPPGETQYF. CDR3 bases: TGTGCCAGCAGCTTAATCACAGGGGCCCCCCCCGGGGAGACCCAGTACTTC. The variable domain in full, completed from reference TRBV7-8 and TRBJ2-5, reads GAGVSQSPRYKVAKRGQDVALRCDPISGHVSLFWYQQALGQGPEFLTYFQNEAQLDKSGLPSDRFFAERPEGSVSTLKIQRTQQEDSAVYLCASSLITGAPPGETQYFGPGTRLLVL.